These 9 T cell receptor beta chains were sequenced from one sample in a study of T cells in Graves' hyperthyroidism and ophthalmopathy. Template material for amplifying TCR beta CDR3 regions consisted of RNA transcripts. TCR CDR3 regions were first amplified by RT-PCR with HTBI primers. TCRdb used MiXCR to reprocess the multiplex PCR reads, holding one entry per CDR3 protein. This sample has approximately 700,000 distinct CDR3 sequences, with over 40% found just once. The sample was peripheral blood or thyroid tissue (not recorded which). The origin of the receptors is an adult man with Graves' disease, either hyperthyroidism or ophthalmopathy (not recorded which).

The table lists this clonotype with many counts. The rearrangement joins TRBV25-1 to TRBJ2-7; D may correspond to TRBD1 or TRBD2 (5 bases each). This CDR3 has 13 amino acids. CDR1 MGHDK and CDR2 SYGVNS come from the germline V gene. Trimming cost V 9 bases and J 7 bases, with 19 bases left between them. The CDR3 here is CASGDGTGEEQYF. The CDR3 region has the DNA TGTGCCAGTGGGGACGGAACTGGCGAAGAGCAGTACTTC.

This chain uses TRBV29-1 with TRBJ1-2; possibly TRBD1 for D (5 bases). V lost 3 bases and J 7 bases, leaving 12 bases between the germline ends. The CDR3 extends over 12 amino acids. Per germline, CDR1 SQVTM and CDR2 ANQGSEA. The CDR3, as DNA: TGCAGCGTTGACGGGCAGGGCTCTGGCTACACCTTC. Encoded protein: CSVDGQGSGYTF.

This clonotype has more than one count but fewer than ten. The rearrangement uses TRBV7-2 and TRBJ1-1; TRBD1 is a possible D gene (5 bases). The CDR3 totals 16 residues. Deletions cut 1 base from V and 1 base from J, with 13 bases between. The V gene's germline CDR1 is SGHTA and CDR2 FQGNSA. The CDR3 nucleotides are TGTGCCAGCAGCTTAGTCGTTAGGGGTGAGAACACTGAAGCTTTCTTT. This codes for CASSLVVRGENTEAFF.

This clonotype was observed many times. The J gene is TRBJ1-2, the V gene TRBV9; TRBD1 is a possible D gene (6 bases). Germline CDR1 SGDLS, CDR2 YYNGEE. Trimming pared 3 bases from V and 8 bases from J, leaving 14 bases between. The CDR3 length is 13 residues. The CDR3 region has the DNA TGTGCCAGCAGCGCACCCAGGGGTGAGGGCTACACCTTC. It is translated as CASSAPRGEGYTF.

The genes are TRBV10-3 and TRBJ1-6, with TRBD1 identical over 7 bases. Germline assignment: CDR1 ENHRY and CDR2 SYGVKD. The CDR3 is 16 amino acids. The V and J ends lost 7 bases and 5 bases, in that order; junction bases with no gene match: 11. The CDR3 here is CAIKPAGRGNNSPLHF. The CDR3 nucleotides are TGTGCCATCAAGCCTGCGGGCAGGGGGAATAATTCACCCCTCCACTTT.

The V and J genes are TRBV7-3 and TRBJ1-2, with 9 bases aligning to TRBD1. The CDR3 loop spans 15 amino acids. V shed 1 base and J 8 bases; nucleotides not matched to a gene: 8. Germline CDR1 and CDR2: SGHTA and FQGTGA. The CDR3 sequence: CASSLSGTGFGGYTF. CDR3 DNA sequence: TGTGCCAGCAGCTTAAGTGGGACAGGGTTTGGCGGCTACACCTTC.

The table lists this clonotype with a count of one. V gene TRBV5-1 combines with J gene TRBJ1-4, with TRBD1 matching over 8 bases. Germline V gene lookup returns CDR1 SGHRS and CDR2 YFSETQ. This CDR3 has 15 amino acids. Trimming at V came to 7 bases and at J to 0 bases, leaving 5 bases not matched to a gene. The CDR3 DNA follows: TGCGCCAGCCGGACAGGGAGATCAACTAATGAAAAACTGTTTTTT. This codes for CASRTGRSTNEKLFF. Filled out from reference TRBV5-1 and TRBJ1-4, the complete variable domain reads KAGVTQTPRYLIKTRGQQVTLSCSPISGHRSVSWYQQTPGQGLQFLFEYFSETQRNKGNFPGRFSGRQFSNSRSEMNVSTLELGDSALYLCASRTGRSTNEKLFFGSGTQLSVL.

This chain connects TRBV7-8 to TRBJ1-1, with TRBD1 as a possible D gene (5 bases). The CDR3 runs to 14 residues. Germline values: CDR1 SGHVS, CDR2 FQNEAQ. The V and J ends lost 5 bases and 6 bases respectively, with 16 bases between them. CDR3 residues: CASSQDGGTAEAFF. CDR3 in DNA: TGTGCCAGCAGCCAAGATGGGGGGACGGCTGAAGCTTTCTTT. Together with reference TRBV7-8 and TRBJ1-1, the CDR3 gives the full variable domain: GAGVSQSPRYKVAKRGQDVALRCDPISGHVSLFWYQQALGQGPEFLTYFQNEAQLDKSGLPSDRFFAERPEGSVSTLKIQRTQQEDSAVYLCASSQDGGTAEAFFGQGTRLTVV.

This clonotype was seen repeatedly, ten times or more. The junction and the germline gene differ at one end; a read error may be behind it. J is TRBJ1-6 and V is TRBV2; a possible D gene is TRBD1 (6 bases). The germline CDR1 and CDR2 sequences are SNHLY and FYNNEI. The CDR3 runs 12 residues. The CDR3 region is CASSETGQSFNF. The CDR3 DNA reads TGTGCCAGCAGTGAAACCGGACAGAGCTTCAACTTT.